Listed here are 11 T cell receptor beta chains from one sample, sequenced in a study of vaccination and CD4 T cells after COVID-19. No cognate antigen is known for these TCRs. Treatment noted: approximately nine-day PBMC culture with coronavirus spike peptide pools or control peptides (ViraFEST assay). Scientists ran DNA taken from cultured CD4+ T cells through the Oncomine TCR Beta short-read assay for sequencing. TCRdb reanalysed the PCR reads using MiXCR and keeps one entry per CDR3 protein. This table has about 15,000 distinct CDR3 sequences, approximately 40% appearing once. Sequenced material: CD4+ T cells from blood, cultured in vitro, taken before SARS-CoV-2 vaccination. The receptors here all came from a human donor who had recovered from COVID-19.

V is TRBV7-8 and J is TRBJ1-3, with D unresolved. V gave up 5 bases and J gave up 0 bases, with 20 bases separating them. This CDR3 has 18 amino acids. From germline, CDR1 is SGHVS and CDR2 FQNEAQ. CDR3 region: CASSPYIGPSSSGNTIYF. The DNA for the CDR3 is TGTGCCAGCAGCCCTTATATAGGGCCCTCAAGCTCTGGAAACACCATATATTTT. The full variable domain, completed using reference TRBV7-8 and TRBJ1-3, is GAGVSQSPRYKVAKRGQDVALRCDPISGHVSLFWYQQALGQGPEFLTYFQNEAQLDKSGLPSDRFFAERPEGSVSTLKIQRTQQEDSAVYLCASSPYIGPSSSGNTIYFGEGSWLTVV.

The genes are TRBV6-2 or TRBV6-3 and TRBJ1-2; D unresolved. The CDR3 is 14 residues long. V lost 5 bases to trimming and J lost 6 bases, with 16 bases between them. Germline values: CDR1 MNHEY, CDR2 SVGEGT. The CDR3 loop reads CASSIKGREDGYTF. The CDR3, as DNA: TGTGCCAGCAGTATAAAAGGCCGGGAAGATGGCTACACCTTC.

This clonotype was detected a few times. The chain is built from TRBV20-1 and TRBJ1-2, with a tentative D call TRBD1 (6 bases). Deletions cut 4 bases from V and 3 bases from J, with 12 bases between. CDR3 length: 13 residues. The germline gives CDR1 DFQATT, CDR2 SNEGSKA (reference sequence). For the CDR3, the DNA is TGCAGTGCTACGGGGGGCAAGGACTATGGCTACACCTTC. This codes for CSATGGKDYGYTF.

V usage is TRBV5-5 and J usage is TRBJ2-5; 9 nucleotides agree with TRBD2. The CDR3 totals 14 residues. The V and J ends lost 4 bases and 7 bases, in that order; junction bases with no gene match: 8. Per the germline V gene, CDR1 is SGHKS and CDR2 is YYEKEE (reference sequence). The CDR3 spells CASSGPGLAGTQYF. CDR3 in DNA: TGTGCCAGCAGCGGACCGGGACTAGCTGGGACCCAGTACTTC.

The J gene is TRBJ1-1, the V gene TRBV19, with TRBD1 identical over 9 bases. The CDR3 consists of 13 residues. The germline V gene encodes CDR1 LNHDA and CDR2 SQIVND (reference sequence). Unmatched junction bases numbered 2, after V lost 9 bases and J lost 0 bases. DNA of the CDR3: TGTGCCAGCGGGACAGGGTTGAACACTGAAGCTTTCTTT. It is translated as CASGTGLNTEAFF.

The sample holds a few counts of this clonotype. The chain has TRBV6-1 and TRBJ1-1; TRBD1 matches 7 bases. The CDR3 runs 14 residues. V was clipped by 7 bases and J by 6 bases; unmatched bases: 11. Germline CDR1 MNHNS, CDR2 SASEGT. The chain's CDR3 is CASKRTGDEAEAFF. The CDR3 nucleotides read TGTGCCAGCAAACGAACAGGGGATGAGGCTGAAGCTTTCTTT.

V is TRBV7-2 and J is TRBJ1-2; the D gene is possibly TRBD1 (5 bases). CDR3 length: 15 amino acids. Trimming shortened V by 1 base and J by 3 bases, and 12 bases separated the two germline ends. Germline assignment: CDR1 SGHTA and CDR2 FQGNSA. The CDR3 spells CASSLESGEDYGYTF. In DNA form, the CDR3 reads TGTGCCAGCAGCTTAGAGTCGGGGGAGGACTATGGCTACACCTTC.

Here the CDR3 DNA reads TGTGCCAGCAGCTTACCCGTCGGAGGGACCTATGGCTACACCTTC. Its protein is CASSLPVGGTYGYTF. The rearrangement joins TRBV7-2 to TRBJ1-2; weak D call: TRBD1 (5 bases). CDR3 length equals 15 residues. CDR1 SGHTA and CDR2 FQGNSA come from the germline V gene. Trimming removed 2 bases from V and 4 bases from J, with 14 bases in between.

V is TRBV7-2 and J is TRBJ2-3; 12 bases map to TRBD2. The CDR3 is 14 residues long. Germline V lookup: CDR1 SGHTA, CDR2 FQGNSA. Unmatched junction bases numbered 5, after V lost 6 bases and J lost 7 bases. The chain's CDR3 is CASSPGTSGHTQYF. The CDR3 DNA follows: TGTGCCAGCAGTCCTGGGACTAGCGGGCATACGCAGTATTTT.

The rearrangement links TRBV5-1 to TRBJ2-3; TRBD1 matches 8 bases. Looked up from germline, CDR1 is SGHRS and CDR2 is YFSETQ. This CDR3 contains 14 residues. Germline trimming cut 4 bases from V and 4 bases from J; bases unmatched to any gene: 5. CDR3 nucleotide sequence: TGCGCCAGCAGCCCAGGACAGGGACCAGATACGCAGTATTTT. Translating gives CASSPGQGPDTQYF.

The chain is built from TRBV27 and TRBJ1-4; D perhaps matches TRBD1 (5 bases). This CDR3 region has 13 residues. V shed 6 bases and J shed 4 bases, with 9 bases lying between them. Germline values: CDR1 MNHEY, CDR2 SMNVEV (reference sequence). CDR3 sequence: CASRSDSNEKLFF. The CDR3 DNA follows: TGTGCCAGCAGATCCGACAGTAATGAAAAACTGTTTTTT.